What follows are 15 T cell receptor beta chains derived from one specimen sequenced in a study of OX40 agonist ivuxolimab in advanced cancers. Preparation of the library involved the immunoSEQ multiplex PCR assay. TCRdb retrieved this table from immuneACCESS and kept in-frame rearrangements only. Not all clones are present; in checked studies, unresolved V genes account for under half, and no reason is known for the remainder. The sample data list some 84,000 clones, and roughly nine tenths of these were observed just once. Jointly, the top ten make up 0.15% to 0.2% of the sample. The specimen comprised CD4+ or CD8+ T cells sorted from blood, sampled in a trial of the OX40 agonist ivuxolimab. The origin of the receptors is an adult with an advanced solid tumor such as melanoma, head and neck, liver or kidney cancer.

DNA of the CDR3: TGTGCAAGTCGCCTACCAAGGGTTCTCTACGAGCAGTACGTC. Amino acids: CASRLPRVLYEQYV. This chain joins TRBV12-2 and TRBJ2-7. TRBV12-2 is classified as a pseudogene. The CDR3 loop spans 14 amino acids.

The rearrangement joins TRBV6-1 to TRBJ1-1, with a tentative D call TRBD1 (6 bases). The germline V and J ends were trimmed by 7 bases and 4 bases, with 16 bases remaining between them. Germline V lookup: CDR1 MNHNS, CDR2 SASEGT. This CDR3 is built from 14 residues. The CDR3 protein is CASTQGIWSTEAFF. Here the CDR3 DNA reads TGTGCCAGCACCCAGGGGATTTGGTCCACTGAAGCTTTCTTT.

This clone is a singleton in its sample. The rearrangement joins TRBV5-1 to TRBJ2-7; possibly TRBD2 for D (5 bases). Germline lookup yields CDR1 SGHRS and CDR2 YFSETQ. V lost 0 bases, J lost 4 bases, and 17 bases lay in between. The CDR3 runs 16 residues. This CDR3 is CASSLGAVSPLYEQYF. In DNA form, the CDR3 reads TGCGCCAGCAGCTTGGGAGCGGTCTCCCCCTTATACGAGCAGTACTTC.

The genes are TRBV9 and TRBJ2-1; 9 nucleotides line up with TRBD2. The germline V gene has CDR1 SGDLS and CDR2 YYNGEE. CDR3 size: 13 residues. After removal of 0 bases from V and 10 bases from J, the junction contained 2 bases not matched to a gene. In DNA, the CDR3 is TGTGCCAGCAGCGTAGGAAGCGGGGGGGAGCAGTTCTTC. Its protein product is CASSVGSGGEQFF.

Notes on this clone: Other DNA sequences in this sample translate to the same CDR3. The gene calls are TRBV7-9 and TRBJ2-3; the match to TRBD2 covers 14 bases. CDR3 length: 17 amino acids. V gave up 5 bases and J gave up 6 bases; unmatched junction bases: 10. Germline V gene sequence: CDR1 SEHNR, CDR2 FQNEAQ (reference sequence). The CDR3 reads CASSPTYGLAGGDTQYF. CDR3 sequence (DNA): TGTGCCAGCAGCCCAACTTACGGACTAGCGGGAGGCGATACGCAGTATTTT.

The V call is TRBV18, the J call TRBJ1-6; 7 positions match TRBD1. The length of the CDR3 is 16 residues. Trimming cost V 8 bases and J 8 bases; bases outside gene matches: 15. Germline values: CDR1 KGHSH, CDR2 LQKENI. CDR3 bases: TGTGCCAGCGGCCAAAGTGTAGGGGGCACGGATTCACCCCTCCACTTT. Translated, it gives CASGQSVGGTDSPLHF.

The chain's CDR3 is CASSGERGSYNEQFF. CDR3 sequence (DNA): TGTGCCAGCAGTGGCGAGCGGGGCTCCTACAATGAGCAGTTCTTC. The chain combines TRBV28 with TRBJ2-1; the match to TRBD2 covers 7 bases. Germline CDR1 and CDR2: MDHEN and SYDVKM. J was trimmed by 0 bases and V by 5 bases; bases with no gene match: 4. The CDR3 is made up of 15 amino acids. Supplemented by reference TRBV28 and TRBJ2-1, the full variable domain reads DVKVTQSSRYLVKRTGEKVFLECVQDMDHENMFWYRQDPGLGLRLIYFSYDVKMKEKGDIPEGYSVSREKKERFSLILESASTNQTSMYLCASSGERGSYNEQFFGPGTRLTVL.

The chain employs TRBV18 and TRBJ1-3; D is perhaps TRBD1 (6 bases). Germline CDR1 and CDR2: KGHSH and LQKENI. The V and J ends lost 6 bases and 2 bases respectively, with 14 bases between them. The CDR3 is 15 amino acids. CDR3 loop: CASSPQGHAGNTIYF. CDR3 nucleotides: TGTGCCAGCTCTCCTCAGGGGCACGCTGGAAACACCATATATTTT.

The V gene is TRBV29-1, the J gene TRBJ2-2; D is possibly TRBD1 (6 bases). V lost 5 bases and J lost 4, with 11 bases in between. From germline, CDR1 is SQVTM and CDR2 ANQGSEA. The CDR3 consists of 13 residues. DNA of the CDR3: TGCAGCGTTCCCGACAGGACCACCGGGGAGCTGTTTTTT. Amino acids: CSVPDRTTGELFF.

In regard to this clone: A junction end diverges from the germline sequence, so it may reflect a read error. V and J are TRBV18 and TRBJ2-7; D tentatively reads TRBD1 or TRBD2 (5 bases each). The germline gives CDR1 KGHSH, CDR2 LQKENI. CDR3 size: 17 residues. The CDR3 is CASAPRSSHGAGGEQYF. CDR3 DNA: TGTGCCAGCGCACCACGGAGCAGCCACGGGGCCGGAGGCGAGCAGTACTTC.

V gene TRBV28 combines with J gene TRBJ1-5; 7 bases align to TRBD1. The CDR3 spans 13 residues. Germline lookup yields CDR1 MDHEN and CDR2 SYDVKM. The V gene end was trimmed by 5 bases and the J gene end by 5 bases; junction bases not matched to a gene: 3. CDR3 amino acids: CASSTGVHQPQHF. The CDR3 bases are TGTGCCAGCAGTACAGGGGTTCATCAGCCCCAGCATTTT.

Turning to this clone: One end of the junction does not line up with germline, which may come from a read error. CDR3 sequence: CASSLVDSMVDF. The CDR3, as DNA: TGTGCCAGCAGCTTAGTGGACTCCATGGTGGACTTC. The chain employs TRBV7-2 and TRBJ2-7; D might be TRBD2 (5 bases). Germline loops: CDR1 SGHTA, CDR2 FQGNSA. The CDR3 consists of 12 residues.

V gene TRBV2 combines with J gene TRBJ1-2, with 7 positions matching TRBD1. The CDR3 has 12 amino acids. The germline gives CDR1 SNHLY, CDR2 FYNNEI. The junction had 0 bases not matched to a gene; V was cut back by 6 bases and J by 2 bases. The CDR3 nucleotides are TGTGCCAGCAGGGGACAGAACTATGGCTACACCTTC. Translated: CASRGQNYGYTF. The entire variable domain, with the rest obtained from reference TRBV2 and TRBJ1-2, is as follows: EPEVTQTPSHQVTQMGQEVILRCVPISNHLYFYWYRQILGQKVEFLVSFYNNEISEKSEIFDDQFSVERPDGSNFTLKIRSTKLEDSAMYFCASRGQNYGYTFGSGTRLTVV.

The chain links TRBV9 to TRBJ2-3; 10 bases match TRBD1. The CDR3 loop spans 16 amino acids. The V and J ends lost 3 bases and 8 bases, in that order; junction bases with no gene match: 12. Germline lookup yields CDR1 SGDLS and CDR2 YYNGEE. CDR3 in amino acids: CASSARDRGSAVTQYF. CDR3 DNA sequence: TGTGCCAGCAGCGCCCGGGACAGGGGTTCTGCGGTTACGCAGTATTTT. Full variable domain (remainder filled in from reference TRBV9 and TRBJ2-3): DSGVTQTPKHLITATGQRVTLRCSPRSGDLSVYWYQQSLDQGLQFLIQYYNGEERAKGNILERFSAQQFPDLHSELNLSSLELGDSALYFCASSARDRGSAVTQYFGPGTRLTVL.

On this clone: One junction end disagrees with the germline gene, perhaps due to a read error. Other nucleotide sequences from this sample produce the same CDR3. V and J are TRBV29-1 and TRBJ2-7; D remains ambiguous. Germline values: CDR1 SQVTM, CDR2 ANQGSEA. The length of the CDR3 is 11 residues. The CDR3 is CSVAYSYEQYF. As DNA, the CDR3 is TGCAGCGTTGCCTACAGCTACGAACAGTACTTC.